This TCR beta chain is from a study of response to subunit inactivated influenza vaccine. TCRdb reanalysed the RT-PCR reads using MiXCR and keeps one entry per CDR3 protein. The table shows 600,000 to 850,000 distinct CDR3 sequences, with around 15% occurring only once. Germline lookup yields CDR1 SGHRS and CDR2 YFSETQ. The CDR3 spans 14 residues. Between the trimmed V and J ends, which lost 1 base and 1 base, there was a span of 7 bases. Concerning this clonotype itself: Its antigen is currently unknown.

Study-wide findings and caveats: Few additional T cells are recruited per seasonal influenza vaccination, authors suggested.

The gene calls are TRBV5-1 and TRBJ2-3; no clear D. The sequences come from PBMCs from blood, collected 14 to 15 days before vaccination. This receptor was identified in a man aged 45-65 years who received an inactivated influenza vaccine. The CDR3 here is CASSLSDRTDTQYF. As DNA, the CDR3 is TGCGCCAGCAGCTTGTCGGACCGCACAGATACGCAGTATTTT.